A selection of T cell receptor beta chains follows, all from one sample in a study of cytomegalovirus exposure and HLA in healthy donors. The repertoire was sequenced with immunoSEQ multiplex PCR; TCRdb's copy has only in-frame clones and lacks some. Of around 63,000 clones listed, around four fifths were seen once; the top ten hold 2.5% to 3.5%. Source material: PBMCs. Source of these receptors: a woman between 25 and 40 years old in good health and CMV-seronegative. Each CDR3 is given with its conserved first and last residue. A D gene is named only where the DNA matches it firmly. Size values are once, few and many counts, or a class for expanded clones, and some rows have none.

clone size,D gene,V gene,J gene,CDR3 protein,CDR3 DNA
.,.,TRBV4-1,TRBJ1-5,CASSAQGNSNQPQHF,TGCGCCAGCAGCGCTCAGGGAAATAGCAATCAGCCCCAGCATTTT
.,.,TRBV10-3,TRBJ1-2,CAISESKAMADYGYTF,TGTGCCATCAGTGAGTCGAAGGCTATGGCGGACTATGGCTACACCTTC
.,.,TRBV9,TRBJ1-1,CASSAHSMSPGTEAFF,TGTGCCAGCAGCGCCCATTCCATGTCTCCGGGCACTGAAGCTTTCTTT
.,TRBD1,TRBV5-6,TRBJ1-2,CASSWEDRVGADYTF,TGTGCCAGCAGCTGGGAAGACAGGGTTGGGGCTGACTACACCTTC
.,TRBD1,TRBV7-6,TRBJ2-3,CASTLRQGYTDTQYF,TGTGCCAGCACCTTAAGACAGGGTTACACAGATACGCAGTATTTT
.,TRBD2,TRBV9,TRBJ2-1,CASSVGGGPGGEQFF,TGTGCCAGCAGCGTAGGCGGGGGACCGGGGGGGGAGCAGTTCTTC
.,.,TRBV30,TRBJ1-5,CAWSVSQGQPQHF,TGTGCCTGGAGTGTATCCCAGGGTCAGCCCCAGCATTTT
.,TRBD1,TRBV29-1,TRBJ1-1,CSVVEPTGGRRTEAFF,TGCAGCGTTGTTGAACCGACAGGGGGTAGGCGGACTGAAGCTTTCTTT
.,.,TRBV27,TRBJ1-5,CASSFGGTQPQHF,TGTGCCAGCAGTTTTGGAGGGACTCAGCCCCAGCATTTT
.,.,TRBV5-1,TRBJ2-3,CASSLGGADSTDTQYF,TGCGCCAGCAGCTTGGGTGGGGCGGACAGCACAGATACGCAGTATTTT
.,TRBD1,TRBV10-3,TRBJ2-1,CAISLGTGMANEQFF,TGTGCCATCAGTCTGGGGACAGGGATGGCCAATGAGCAGTTCTTC
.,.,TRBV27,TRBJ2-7,CASSLSSMEVYEQYF,TGTGCCAGCAGTTTATCCTCAATGGAGGTCTACGAGCAGTACTTC
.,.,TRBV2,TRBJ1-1,CASSPDREAFF,TGTGCCAGCAGTCCTGACAGGGAAGCTTTCTTT
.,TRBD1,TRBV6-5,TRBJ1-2,CASSKQTGIRGYTF,TGTGCCAGCAGTAAACAGACAGGGATCCGCGGCTACACCTTC
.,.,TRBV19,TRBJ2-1,CASSPPRRAGDEQFF,TGTGCCAGTAGTCCCCCCCGGCGGGCCGGGGATGAGCAGTTCTTC
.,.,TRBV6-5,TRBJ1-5,CASSSLASSGQPQHF,TGTGCCAGCAGTTCCCTCGCCTCCTCGGGACAGCCCCAGCATTTT
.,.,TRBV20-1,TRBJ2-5,CSAHSSETQYF,TGCAGTGCCCACTCGAGTGAGACCCAGTACTTC
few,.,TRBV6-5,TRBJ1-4,CASSYSGGVQEKLFF,TGTGCCAGCAGTTACTCAGGGGGGGTTCAAGAAAAACTGTTTTTT
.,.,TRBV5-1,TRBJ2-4,CASSTEGLAKNIQYF,TGCGCCAGCAGCACGGAGGGCCTTGCCAAAAACATTCAGTACTTC
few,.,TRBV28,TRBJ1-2,CASSVHREGYGYTF,TGTGCCAGCAGTGTTCACAGGGAGGGCTATGGCTACACCTTC
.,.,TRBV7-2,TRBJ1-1,CASSSHIQNTEAFF,TGTGCCAGCAGCTCCCATATACAGAACACTGAAGCTTTCTTT
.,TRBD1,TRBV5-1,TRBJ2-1,CASDPGQGSNEQFF,TGCGCCAGCGACCCGGGACAGGGTTCAAATGAGCAGTTCTTC
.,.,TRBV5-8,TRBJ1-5,CASRSPGGLAQPQHF,TGTGCCAGCAGATCACCGGGGGGTCTCGCCCAGCCCCAGCATTTT
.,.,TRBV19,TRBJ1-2,CASSIPQGGGYTF,TGTGCCAGTAGTATCCCGCAGGGAGGTGGCTACACCTTC
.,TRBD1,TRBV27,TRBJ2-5,CASSSPGQVQETQYF,TGTGCCAGCAGTTCACCGGGACAGGTCCAAGAGACCCAGTACTTC
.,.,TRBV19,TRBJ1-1,CASSYRVDYLTNTEAFF,TGTGCCAGTTCATACAGGGTGGATTACCTCACCAACACTGAAGCTTTCTTT
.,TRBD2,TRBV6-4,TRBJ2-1,CASSDGLAGDYNEQFF,TGTGCCAGCAGTGACGGACTAGCGGGAGACTACAATGAGCAGTTCTTC
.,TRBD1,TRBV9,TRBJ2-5,CASSVEDRAQETQYF,TGTGCCAGCAGCGTAGAGGACAGGGCACAAGAGACCCAGTACTTC
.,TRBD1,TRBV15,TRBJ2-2,CATSGETGASTGELFF,TGTGCCACCAGCGGGGAAACAGGGGCTAGCACCGGGGAGCTGTTTTTT
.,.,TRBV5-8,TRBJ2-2,CASSRGTDSSNTGELFF,TGTGCCAGCAGCCGCGGGACAGATAGTTCGAACACCGGGGAGCTGTTTTTT
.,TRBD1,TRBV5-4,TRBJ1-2,CASSLQGLDYGYTF,TGTGCCAGCAGCTTACAGGGGCTGGACTATGGCTACACCTTC
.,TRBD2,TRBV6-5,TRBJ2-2,CASSRGTSGTGELFF,TGTGCCAGCAGCCGCGGGACTAGCGGGACCGGGGAGCTGTTTTTT
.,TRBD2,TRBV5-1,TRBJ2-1,CASSLAGLVDEQFF,TGCGCCAGCAGCTTGGCAGGACTAGTTGACGAGCAGTTCTTC
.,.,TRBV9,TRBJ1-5,CASSVGGVGNQPQHF,TGTGCCAGCAGCGTGGGGGGGGTGGGCAATCAGCCCCAGCATTTT
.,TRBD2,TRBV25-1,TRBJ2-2,CASSAGTSGFTGELFF,TGTGCCAGCAGTGCTGGAACTAGCGGGTTCACCGGGGAGCTGTTTTTT
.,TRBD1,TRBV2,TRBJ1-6,CASSSRQGNSPLHF,TGTGCCAGCAGTTCCAGACAGGGGAATTCACCCCTCCACTTT
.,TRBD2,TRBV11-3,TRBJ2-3,CASSLTSGIGGDTQYF,TGTGCCAGCAGCCTTACTAGCGGGATCGGAGGGGATACGCAGTATTTT
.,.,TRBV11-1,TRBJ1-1,CASSLAEVDTEAFF,TGTGCCAGCAGCTTGGCAGAGGTAGACACTGAAGCTTTCTTT
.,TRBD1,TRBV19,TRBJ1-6,CASNSGGANSPLHF,TGTGCCAGTAACTCAGGGGGCGCGAATTCACCCCTCCACTTT
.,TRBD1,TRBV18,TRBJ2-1,CASSPRQGAYNEQFF,TGTGCCAGCTCACCACGACAGGGCGCCTACAATGAGCAGTTCTTC
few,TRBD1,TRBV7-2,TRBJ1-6,CASSPDRANSPLHF,TGTGCCAGCAGCCCAGACAGGGCAAATTCACCCCTCCACTTT
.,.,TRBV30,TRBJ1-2,CAWSVRRVDGYTF,TGTGCCTGGAGTGTACGGAGGGTAGATGGCTACACCTTC
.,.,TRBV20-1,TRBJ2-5,CSARYSETQYF,TGCAGTGCTAGGTACTCAGAGACCCAGTACTTC
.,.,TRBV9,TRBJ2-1,CASSPGTYYNEQFF,TGTGCCAGCAGCCCGGGGACTTACTACAATGAGCAGTTCTTC
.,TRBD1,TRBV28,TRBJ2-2,CASKQGATTGELFF,TGTGCCAGCAAACAGGGGGCGACCACCGGGGAGCTGTTTTTT
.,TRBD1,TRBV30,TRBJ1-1,CAWLGRGKSLNTEAFF,TGTGCCTGGTTAGGCAGGGGGAAATCTCTGAACACTGAAGCTTTCTTT
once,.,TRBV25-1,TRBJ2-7,CASSEGRAREEQYF,TGTGCCAGCAGTGAGGGAAGGGCCCGGGAGGAGCAGTACTTC
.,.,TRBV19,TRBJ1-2,CASSLFQGHGYTF,TGTGCCAGTAGTCTCTTTCAGGGCCATGGCTACACCTTC
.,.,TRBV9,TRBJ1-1,CASSAKEGRYGTEAFF,TGTGCCAGCAGCGCCAAGGAGGGCCGCTACGGCACTGAAGCTTTCTTT
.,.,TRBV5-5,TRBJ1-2,CASSLSENYGYTF,TGTGCCAGCAGCTTGTCCGAGAACTATGGCTACACCTTC
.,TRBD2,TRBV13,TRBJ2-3,CASSLGRASGITDTQYF,TGTGCCAGCAGCTTAGGCCGGGCCAGCGGGATCACAGATACGCAGTATTTT
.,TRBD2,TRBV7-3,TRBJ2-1,CASSLTLSSGMNEQFF,TGTGCCAGCAGCTTAACGCTGTCTAGCGGGATGAATGAGCAGTTCTTC
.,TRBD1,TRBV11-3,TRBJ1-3,CASSSRGPGGPGGNTIYF,TGTGCCAGCAGCTCTAGGGGTCCAGGGGGCCCTGGTGGAAACACCATATATTTT
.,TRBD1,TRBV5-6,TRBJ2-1,CASSLYGTGVYNEQFF,TGTGCCAGCAGCTTATATGGGACAGGGGTCTACAATGAGCAGTTCTTC
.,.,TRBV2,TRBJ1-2,CASSEEGQVYGYTF,TGTGCCAGCAGTGAAGAGGGGCAGGTCTATGGCTACACCTTC
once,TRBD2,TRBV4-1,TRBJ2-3,CASSQGTAGVADTQYF,TGCGCCAGCAGCCAAGGAACAGCGGGAGTGGCAGATACGCAGTATTTT
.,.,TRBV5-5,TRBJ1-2,CASSSGGASPYGYTF,TGTGCCAGCAGCTCCGGCGGGGCGAGTCCCTATGGCTACACCTTC
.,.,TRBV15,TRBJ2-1,CATSARTAFHEQFF,TGTGCCACCAGCGCTCGGACAGCGTTTCATGAGCAGTTCTTC
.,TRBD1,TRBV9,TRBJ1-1,CASSVEDKGNRGAAFF,TGTGCCAGCAGCGTAGAAGATAAGGGGAACAGGGGAGCAGCTTTCTTT
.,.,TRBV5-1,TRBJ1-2,CASSLPSGNYGYTF,TGCGCCAGCAGCTTACCGAGCGGGAACTATGGCTACACCTTC